The next 20 T cell receptor beta chains were all read from a single sample in a study of blood T cell repertoires in COVID-19. Profiled with immunoSEQ multiplex PCR; TCRdb holds only in-frame clones, not every one. The sample yields tens of thousands of clones, approximately 90% seen once. The specimen sequenced was peripheral blood. Receptors originate from a man older than 75 with acute or convalescent COVID-19.

The chain carries TRBV7-8 and TRBJ2-7; tentatively, D is TRBD2 (6 bases). Germline CDR1 and CDR2: SGHVS and FQNEAQ. The CDR3 totals 15 residues. V shed 3 bases and J shed 5 bases, with 17 bases lying between them. DNA of the CDR3: TGTGCCAGCAGCTTTTCAAATGGGGGGTCGAACGAGCAGTACTTC. This sequence encodes CASSFSNGGSNEQYF.

The chain couples TRBV10-3 to TRBJ1-4, with 7 bases fitting TRBD1. Germline loops: CDR1 ENHRY, CDR2 SYGVKD. The CDR3 covers 15 residues. The V and J ends lost 3 bases and 0 bases, in that order; junction bases with no gene match: 1. CDR3 loop: CAISDRGATNEKLFF. Here the CDR3 DNA reads TGTGCCATCAGTGACAGGGGGGCAACTAATGAAAAACTGTTTTTT.

This chain uses TRBV3-1 (or the pseudogene TRBV3-2) with TRBJ1-2, with D unresolved. CDR1 and CDR2 (germline): LGHDT, YNNKEL (reference sequence). The CDR3 runs 15 residues. V gave up 0 bases and J gave up 1 base, with 9 bases separating them. The CDR3 sequence is CASSQDDLGNYGYTF. The CDR3 DNA follows: TGTGCCAGCAGCCAAGATGATCTCGGTAACTATGGCTACACCTTC.

The CDR3 is CASSTFRDKPQHF. In DNA, the CDR3 is TGTGCCAGCAGTACCTTCCGGGACAAGCCCCAGCATTTT. The chain is built from TRBV27 and TRBJ1-5; TRBD1 might be the D (6 bases). V was shortened by 5 bases and J by 8 bases, with 13 bases between the two germline ends. Germline CDR1 and CDR2: MNHEY and SMNVEV (reference sequence). The CDR3 is made up of 13 amino acids.

The chain has TRBV6-2 or TRBV6-3 and TRBJ2-1, with 7 bases fitting TRBD2. This CDR3 region has 15 residues. The V segment lost 0 bases and the J segment 5 bases; nucleotides outside the gene matches: 4. Germline CDR1 is MNHEY and CDR2 is SVGEGT. In DNA, the CDR3 is TGTGCCAGCAGTTACTCGGGGAGGGGAAACAATGAGCAGTTCTTC. Its translation is CASSYSGRGNNEQFF.

This clone was observed once. J is TRBJ2-3 and V is TRBV7-6; TRBD2 aligns across 7 bases. The germline V gene has CDR1 SGHVS and CDR2 FNYEAQ. V was pared by 4 bases and J by 1 base, with 8 bases of the junction left unmatched. The CDR3 loop spans 16 amino acids. The CDR3 spells CASSSLGGGGTDTQYF. CDR3 DNA sequence: TGTGCCAGCAGCTCGCTAGGTGGGGGGGGCACAGATACGCAGTATTTT.

This clone was counted a single time. The chain has TRBV3-1 (or the pseudogene TRBV3-2) and TRBJ1-6; no firm D call. There are 16 residues in the CDR3. The V end was cut by 4 bases, the J end by 13 bases, with 23 bases between. The germline CDR1 and CDR2 sequences are LGHDT and YNNKEL (reference sequence). The chain's CDR3 is CASSPGAVEEVNPLHF. DNA of the CDR3: TGTGCCAGCAGCCCAGGAGCGGTCGAGGAGGTTAATCCCCTCCACTTT.

The V call is TRBV7-2, the J call TRBJ1-5; weak D call: TRBD1 (6 bases). The CDR3 is made up of 15 amino acids. CDR1 is SGHTA and CDR2 is FQGNSA in the germline V gene. The V and J ends lost 3 bases and 4 bases respectively, with 13 bases between them. CDR3 DNA sequence: TGTGCCAGCAGCTTTGCCGGACAGATTAATCAGCCCCAGCATTTT. Amino acid sequence: CASSFAGQINQPQHF.

The CDR3 DNA follows: TGTGCCAGCAGTCTGATGACAGGGGGCGGAGAGACCCAGTACTTC. Translating it yields CASSLMTGGGETQYF. The chain is built from TRBV6-5 and TRBJ2-5; 10 positions agree with TRBD1. CDR1 MNHEY and CDR2 SVGAGI come from the germline V gene. The CDR3 contains 15 residues. Losses at the gene ends were 5 bases for V and 4 bases for J; bases not matched to a gene: 7.

The V gene is TRBV6-1, the J gene TRBJ1-1; no firm D call. Germline V gives CDR1 MNHNS, CDR2 SASEGT. V was cut by 1 base and J by 4 bases, with 7 bases left in between. The CDR3 covers 13 residues. The CDR3 spells CASSEGAGTEAFF. CDR3 in DNA: TGTGCCAGCAGTGAAGGGGCAGGCACTGAAGCTTTCTTT.

The chain recombines TRBV23-1 with TRBJ1-6; the match to TRBD1 covers 10 bases. TRBV23-1 belongs to the ORF category, with a function that is uncertain. The CDR3 covers 14 residues. V gave up 2 bases and J gave up 10 bases; unmatched junction bases: 2. CDR3 bases: TGCGCCAGCAGTCAACGACAGGGGGCCTCACCCCTCCACTTT. It specifies CASSQRQGASPLHF.

This chain links TRBV6-2 or TRBV6-3 with TRBJ1-5, with unresolved D. Trimming stripped 4 bases from V and 2 bases from J, with 6 bases between. The CDR3 totals 13 residues. The germline V gene encodes CDR1 MNHEY and CDR2 SVGEGT. The CDR3 DNA reads as TGTGCCAGCAGTTTGGTAGGCAATCAGCCCCAGCATTTT. Translating gives CASSLVGNQPQHF.

This chain links TRBV5-1 with TRBJ1-6; 9 bases align to TRBD1. V trimming: 2 bases; J trimming: 6 bases; junction bases outside the gene matches: 6. The V gene's germline CDR1 is SGHRS and CDR2 YFSETQ. There are 16 residues in the CDR3. The DNA for the CDR3 is TGCGCCAGCAGCTTCAAAGGGGGACAGGGTAATTCACCCCTCCACTTT. Its translation is CASSFKGGQGNSPLHF.

The rearrangement joins TRBV29-1 to TRBJ2-3, with 11 bases lining up with TRBD2. This CDR3 is 15 amino acids long. The J segment lost 6 bases and the V segment lost 4 bases, leaving 9 bases of the junction unmatched. CDR1 is SQVTM, CDR2 ANQGSEA, per germline. DNA for the CDR3: TGCAGCGTTGGGATACTAGCGGGGGTTCCTGATACGCAGTATTTT. It specifies CSVGILAGVPDTQYF.

This chain connects TRBV7-8 to TRBJ1-3; no clear D gene. The CDR3 length is 12 residues. The V gene lost 8 bases and the J gene lost 2 bases, with 7 bases spanning the gap. The germline CDR1 and CDR2 sequences are SGHVS and FQNEAQ. CDR3 protein: CASRGAGNTIYF. The CDR3 nucleotides are TGTGCCAGCCGGGGTGCTGGAAACACCATATATTTT.

The CDR3 coding sequence is TGTGCTAGTGGAGGAGGGGCGAGGACTGAAGCTTTCTTT. Its protein is CASGGGARTEAFF. The J gene is TRBJ1-1, the V gene TRBV12-5; tentatively, D is TRBD1 (5 bases). The CDR3 length is 13 residues. Germline CDR1 is LGHNT and CDR2 is FRNRAP. The ends were cut back, 6 bases at V and 5 bases at J, with 13 bases in the middle.

The chain combines TRBV5-1 with TRBJ2-3; D unclear. The germline V and J ends were trimmed by 1 base and 6 bases, with 12 bases remaining between them. This CDR3 spans 14 amino acids. The germline V gene encodes CDR1 SGHRS and CDR2 YFSETQ. For the CDR3, the DNA is TGCGCCAGCAGCTTGTCAGGTAATAAGGATACGCAGTATTTT. This codes for CASSLSGNKDTQYF.

The rearrangement links TRBV5-4 to TRBJ1-5, with D tentatively TRBD1 (5 bases). V lost 3 bases to trimming and J lost 1 base, with 8 bases between them. The CDR3 is 14 residues long. Germline assignment: CDR1 SGHNT and CDR2 YYREEE (reference sequence). The CDR3 loop reads CASSSQGSNQPQHF. In DNA form, the CDR3 reads TGTGCCAGCAGCTCGCAGGGAAGCAATCAGCCCCAGCATTTT.

The chain has TRBV27 and TRBJ1-5; possible D gene TRBD1, 6 bases. CDR1 and CDR2 (germline): MNHEY, SMNVEV (reference sequence). The CDR3 sequence is 16 residues long. Deletions cut 4 bases from V and 3 bases from J, with 16 bases between. CDR3 nucleotide sequence: TGTGCCAGCAGTTCCCCCACGACAGGCCCCAATCAGCCCCAGCATTTT. The encoded protein is CASSSPTTGPNQPQHF.

V and J are TRBV23-1 and TRBJ2-3, with a tentative D call TRBD1 (6 bases). Being an ORF, TRBV23-1 has a function that is uncertain. The V gene lost 6 bases and the J gene lost 1 base, with 14 bases spanning the gap. The CDR3 is 15 amino acids. The CDR3 protein is CASRLPRGGTDTQYF. The CDR3 DNA is TGCGCCAGCAGGCTTCCCAGGGGAGGCACAGATACGCAGTATTTT.